This T cell receptor (beta chain) was profiled in a study of blood T cell repertoires in COVID-19. As originally analysed: Amplification of reference gene primers provided the estimated nucleated cell counts. The repertoire was sequenced with immunoSEQ multiplex PCR; TCRdb's copy has only in-frame clones and lacks some. V and J calls and clone size follow that table, whereas D and trimming were derived from the DNA. The repertoire holds some 270,000 clones, with approximately 85% as singletons. Across about two dozen US areas, participants ranged in age from roughly 18 to 89 years. Participants had their cohort set by participant-reported clinical history. Germline V gene data show CDR1 as SEHNR and CDR2 as FQNEAQ (reference sequence). The germline V and J ends were trimmed by 1 base and 7 bases, with 8 bases remaining between them. The CDR3 is 13 residues long.

The sequencing sample was made of PBMCs or T cells enriched from blood (not recorded which). This receptor was identified in a woman aged 50 to 60 with acute COVID-19. The V gene is TRBV7-9, the J gene TRBJ2-1; a weak D match, TRBD2 (6 bases). DNA for the CDR3: TGTGCCAGCAGCTTAGTGCTAGCGAATGAGCAGTTCTTC. The encoded protein is CASSLVLANEQFF.